The clone carrying this T cell receptor beta chain was recorded once. The method was immunoSEQ multiplex PCR; TCRdb's version includes in-frame clones alone and lacks a portion of them. The sample holds about 350,000 clones; 88% are singletons and the top ten take 6.4%. This record comes from a study of Ad26.COV2.S vaccination and SARS-CoV-2 variants. Study overall: Once or twice, 56 days apart, Ad26.COV2.S was delivered intramuscularly.

As for treatment: 15 to 20 received Ad26.COV2.S at low or high dose, single or two shots; a few received placebo; per-sample allocation not given. Vaccine and placebo recipients were sampled on day 63 after the first injection. Boston provided a donor who was an adult aged 18-55 years. Per the germline V gene, CDR1 is MNHEY and CDR2 is SVGAGI. Trimming pared 1 base from V and 5 bases from J, leaving 17 bases between. The CDR3 has 16 amino acids. The chain uses TRBV6-5 and TRBJ1-1, with a weak D call TRBD1 (6 bases). The sequences come from peripheral blood, collected in a trial of Ad26.COV2.S vaccine versus placebo. The TCR comes from a person aged 18-60 years who received the Ad26.COV2.S COVID-19 vaccine or a placebo. The chain's CDR3 is CASSYYGGAGVTEAFF. CDR3 sequence (DNA): TGTGCCAGCAGTTACTACGGGGGCGCGGGTGTGACTGAAGCTTTCTTT.